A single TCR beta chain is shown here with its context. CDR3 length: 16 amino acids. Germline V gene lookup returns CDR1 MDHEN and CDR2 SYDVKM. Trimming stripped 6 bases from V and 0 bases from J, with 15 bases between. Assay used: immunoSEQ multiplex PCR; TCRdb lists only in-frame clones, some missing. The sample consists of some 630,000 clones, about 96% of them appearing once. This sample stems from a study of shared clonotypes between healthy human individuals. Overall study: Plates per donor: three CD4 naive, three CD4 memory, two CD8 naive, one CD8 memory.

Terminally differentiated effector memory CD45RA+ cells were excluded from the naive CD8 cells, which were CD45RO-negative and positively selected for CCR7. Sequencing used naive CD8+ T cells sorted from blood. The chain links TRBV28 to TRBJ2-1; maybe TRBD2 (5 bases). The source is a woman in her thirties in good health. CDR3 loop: CASRDPTRISYNEQFF. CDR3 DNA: TGTGCCAGCAGAGACCCAACTAGGATCTCCTACAATGAGCAGTTCTTC. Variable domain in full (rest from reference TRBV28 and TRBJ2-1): DVKVTQSSRYLVKRTGEKVFLECVQDMDHENMFWYRQDPGLGLRLIYFSYDVKMKEKGDIPEGYSVSREKKERFSLILESASTNQTSMYLCASRDPTRISYNEQFFGPGTRLTVL.